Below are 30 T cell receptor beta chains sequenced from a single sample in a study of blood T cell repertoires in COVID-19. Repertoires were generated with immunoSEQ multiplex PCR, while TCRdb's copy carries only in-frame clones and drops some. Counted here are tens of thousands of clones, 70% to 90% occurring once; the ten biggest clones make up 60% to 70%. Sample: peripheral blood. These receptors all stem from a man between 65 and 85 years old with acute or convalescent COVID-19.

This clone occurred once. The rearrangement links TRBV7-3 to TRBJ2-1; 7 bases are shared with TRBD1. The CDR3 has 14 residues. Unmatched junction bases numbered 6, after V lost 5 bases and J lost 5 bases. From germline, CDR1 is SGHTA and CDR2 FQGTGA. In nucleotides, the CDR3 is TGTGCCAGCAGCCTACAGGGGAACAACAATGAGCAGTTCTTC. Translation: CASSLQGNNNEQFF.

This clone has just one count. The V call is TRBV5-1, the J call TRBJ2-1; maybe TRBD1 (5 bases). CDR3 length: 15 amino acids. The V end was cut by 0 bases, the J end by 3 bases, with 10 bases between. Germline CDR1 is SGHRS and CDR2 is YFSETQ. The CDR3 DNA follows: TGCGCCAGCAGCTTGGCCATTCAGGGCTACAATGAGCAGTTCTTC. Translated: CASSLAIQGYNEQFF.

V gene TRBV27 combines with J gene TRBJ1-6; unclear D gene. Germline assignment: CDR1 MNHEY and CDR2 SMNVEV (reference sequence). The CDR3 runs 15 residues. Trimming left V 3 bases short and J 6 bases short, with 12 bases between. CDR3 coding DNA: TGTGCCAGCAGTTTCTTGGTACGCGGTAATTCACCCCTCCACTTT. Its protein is CASSFLVRGNSPLHF.

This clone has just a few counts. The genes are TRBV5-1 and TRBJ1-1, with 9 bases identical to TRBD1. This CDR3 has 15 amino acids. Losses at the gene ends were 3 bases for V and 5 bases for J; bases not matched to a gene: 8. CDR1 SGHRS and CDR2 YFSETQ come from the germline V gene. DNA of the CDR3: TGCGCCAGCAGCTCGGGACAGGGCGTCGTAACTGAAGCTTTCTTT. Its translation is CASSSGQGVVTEAFF. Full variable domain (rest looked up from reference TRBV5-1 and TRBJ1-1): KAGVTQTPRYLIKTRGQQVTLSCSPISGHRSVSWYQQTPGQGLQFLFEYFSETQRNKGNFPGRFSGRQFSNSRSEMNVSTLELGDSALYLCASSSGQGVVTEAFFGQGTRLTVV.

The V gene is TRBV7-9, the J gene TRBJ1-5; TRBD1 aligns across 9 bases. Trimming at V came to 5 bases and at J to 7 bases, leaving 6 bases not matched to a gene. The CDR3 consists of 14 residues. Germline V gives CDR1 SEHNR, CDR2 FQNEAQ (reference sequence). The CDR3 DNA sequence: TGTGCCAGCAGCAAGGACAGGGGAGGACAGCCCCAGCATTTT. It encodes CASSKDRGGQPQHF.

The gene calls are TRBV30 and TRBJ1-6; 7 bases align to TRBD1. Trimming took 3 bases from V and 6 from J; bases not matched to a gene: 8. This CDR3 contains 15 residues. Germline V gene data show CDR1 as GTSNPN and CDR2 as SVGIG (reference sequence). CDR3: CAWRDPGQINSPLHF. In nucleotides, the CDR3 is TGTGCCTGGAGAGACCCGGGACAGATTAATTCACCCCTCCACTTT.

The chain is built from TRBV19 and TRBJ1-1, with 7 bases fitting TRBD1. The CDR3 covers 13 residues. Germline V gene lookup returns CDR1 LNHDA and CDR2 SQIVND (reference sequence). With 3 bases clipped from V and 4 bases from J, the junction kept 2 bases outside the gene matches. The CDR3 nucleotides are TGTGCCAGTAGTATTCAGGGGGGCACTGAAGCTTTCTTT. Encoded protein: CASSIQGGTEAFF.

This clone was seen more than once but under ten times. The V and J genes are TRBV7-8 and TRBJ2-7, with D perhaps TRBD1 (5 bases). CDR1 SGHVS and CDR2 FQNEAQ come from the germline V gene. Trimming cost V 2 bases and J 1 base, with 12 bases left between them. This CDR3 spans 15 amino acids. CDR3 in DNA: TGTGCCAGCAGCTTACCGCTAGGGGTGTCCTACGAGCAGTACTTC. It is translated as CASSLPLGVSYEQYF.

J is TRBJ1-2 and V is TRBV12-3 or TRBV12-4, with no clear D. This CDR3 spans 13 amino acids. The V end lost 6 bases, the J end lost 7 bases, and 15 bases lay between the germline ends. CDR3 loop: CASRLNNRSGYTF. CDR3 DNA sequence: TGTGCCAGCAGACTTAATAACAGATCTGGCTACACCTTC.

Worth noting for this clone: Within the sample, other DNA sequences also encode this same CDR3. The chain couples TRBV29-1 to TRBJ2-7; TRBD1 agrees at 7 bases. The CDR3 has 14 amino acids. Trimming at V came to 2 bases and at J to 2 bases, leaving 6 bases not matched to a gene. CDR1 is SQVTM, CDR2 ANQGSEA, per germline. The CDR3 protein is CSVERQGLTYEQYF. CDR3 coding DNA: TGCAGCGTTGAAAGACAGGGCTTGACCTACGAGCAGTACTTC.

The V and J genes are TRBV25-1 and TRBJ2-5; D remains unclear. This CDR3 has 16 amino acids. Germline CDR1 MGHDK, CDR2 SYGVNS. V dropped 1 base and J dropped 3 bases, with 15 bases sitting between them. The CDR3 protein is CASSEWVWASEETQYF. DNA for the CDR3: TGTGCCAGCAGTGAATGGGTGTGGGCATCAGAAGAGACCCAGTACTTC.

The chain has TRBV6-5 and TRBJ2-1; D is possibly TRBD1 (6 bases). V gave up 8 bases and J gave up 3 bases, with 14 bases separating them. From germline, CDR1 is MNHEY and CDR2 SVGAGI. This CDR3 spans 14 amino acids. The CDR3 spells CASGLQGFYNEQFF. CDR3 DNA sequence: TGTGCCAGCGGATTACAGGGATTCTACAATGAGCAGTTCTTC.

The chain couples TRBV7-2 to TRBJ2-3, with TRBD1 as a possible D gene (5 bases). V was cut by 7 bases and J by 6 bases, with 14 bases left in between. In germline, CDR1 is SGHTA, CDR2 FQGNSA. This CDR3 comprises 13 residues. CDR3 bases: TGTGCCAGCAACTTTGCAGGGCCGGATACGCAGTATTTT. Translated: CASNFAGPDTQYF.

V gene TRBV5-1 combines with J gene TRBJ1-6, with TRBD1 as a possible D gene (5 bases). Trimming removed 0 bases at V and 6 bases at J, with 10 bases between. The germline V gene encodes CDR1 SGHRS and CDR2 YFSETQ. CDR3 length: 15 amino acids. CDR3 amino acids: CASSLAPGGNSPLHF. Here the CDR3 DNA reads TGCGCCAGCAGCTTGGCCCCGGGGGGTAATTCACCCCTCCACTTT.

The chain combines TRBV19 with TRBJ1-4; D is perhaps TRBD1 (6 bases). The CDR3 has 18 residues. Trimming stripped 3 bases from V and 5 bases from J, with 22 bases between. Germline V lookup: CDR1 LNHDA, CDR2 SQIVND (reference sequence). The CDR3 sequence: CASSIPRSGAGENEKLFF. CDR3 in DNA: TGTGCCAGTAGTATCCCTAGATCAGGGGCAGGGGAAAATGAAAAACTGTTTTTT.

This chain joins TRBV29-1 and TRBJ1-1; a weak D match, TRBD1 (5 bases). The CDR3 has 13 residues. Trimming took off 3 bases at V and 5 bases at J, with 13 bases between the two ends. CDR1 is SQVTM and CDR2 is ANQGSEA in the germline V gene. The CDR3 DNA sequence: TGCAGCGTTGATCCCAGCGGGGGAACTGAAGCTTTCTTT. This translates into CSVDPSGGTEAFF.

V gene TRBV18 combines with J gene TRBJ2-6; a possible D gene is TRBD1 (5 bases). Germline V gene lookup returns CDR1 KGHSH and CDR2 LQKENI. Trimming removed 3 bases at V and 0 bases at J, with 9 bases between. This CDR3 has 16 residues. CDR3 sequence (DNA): TGTGCCAGCTCACCGGGGCAGAGCTCTGGGGCCAACGTCCTGACTTTC. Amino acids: CASSPGQSSGANVLTF.

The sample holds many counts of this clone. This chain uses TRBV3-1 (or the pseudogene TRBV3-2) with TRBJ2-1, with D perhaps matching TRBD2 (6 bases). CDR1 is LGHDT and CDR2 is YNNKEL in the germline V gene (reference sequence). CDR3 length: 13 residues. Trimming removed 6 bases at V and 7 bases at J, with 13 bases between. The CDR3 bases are TGTGCCAGCAGTGAGGACTACTCAAATGAGCAGTTCTTC. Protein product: CASSEDYSNEQFF.

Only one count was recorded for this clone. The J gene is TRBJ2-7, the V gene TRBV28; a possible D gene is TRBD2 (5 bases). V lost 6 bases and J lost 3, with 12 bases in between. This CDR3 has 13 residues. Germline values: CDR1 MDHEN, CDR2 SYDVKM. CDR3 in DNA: TGTGCCAGCAGACCCGGGCGGGTCTACGAGCAGTACTTC. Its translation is CASRPGRVYEQYF. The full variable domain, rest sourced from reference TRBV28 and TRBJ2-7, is DVKVTQSSRYLVKRTGEKVFLECVQDMDHENMFWYRQDPGLGLRLIYFSYDVKMKEKGDIPEGYSVSREKKERFSLILESASTNQTSMYLCASRPGRVYEQYFGPGTRLTVT.

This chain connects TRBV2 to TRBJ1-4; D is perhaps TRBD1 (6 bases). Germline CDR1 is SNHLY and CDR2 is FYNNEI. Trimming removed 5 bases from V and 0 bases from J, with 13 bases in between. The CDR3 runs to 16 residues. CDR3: CASSTRTATTNEKLFF. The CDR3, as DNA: TGTGCCAGCAGTACGCGGACAGCCACAACTAATGAAAAACTGTTTTTT. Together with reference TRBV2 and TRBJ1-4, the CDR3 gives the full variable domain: EPEVTQTPSHQVTQMGQEVILRCVPISNHLYFYWYRQILGQKVEFLVSFYNNEISEKSEIFDDQFSVERPDGSNFTLKIRSTKLEDSAMYFCASSTRTATTNEKLFFGSGTQLSVL.

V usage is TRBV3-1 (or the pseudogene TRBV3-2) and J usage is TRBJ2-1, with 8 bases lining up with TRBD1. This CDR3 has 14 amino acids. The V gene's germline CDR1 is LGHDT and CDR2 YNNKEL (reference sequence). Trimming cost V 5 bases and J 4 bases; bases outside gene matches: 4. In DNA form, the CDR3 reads TGTGCCAGCAGCTCTCGGACAGGGTACAATGAGCAGTTCTTC. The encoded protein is CASSSRTGYNEQFF.

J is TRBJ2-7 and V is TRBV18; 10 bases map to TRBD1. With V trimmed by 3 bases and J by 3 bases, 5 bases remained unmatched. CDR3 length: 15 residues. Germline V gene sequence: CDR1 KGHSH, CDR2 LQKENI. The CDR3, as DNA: TGTGCCAGCTCACCCTCCGGGACAGGGGTCTACGAGCAGTACTTC. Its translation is CASSPSGTGVYEQYF.

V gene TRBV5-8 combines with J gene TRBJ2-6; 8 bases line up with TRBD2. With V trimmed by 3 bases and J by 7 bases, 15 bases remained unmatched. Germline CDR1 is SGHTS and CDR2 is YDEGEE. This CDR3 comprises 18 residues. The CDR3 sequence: CASSSLRDGRGGANVLTF. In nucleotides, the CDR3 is TGTGCCAGCAGCTCCCTGCGGGACGGACGGGGGGGAGCCAACGTCCTGACTTTC.

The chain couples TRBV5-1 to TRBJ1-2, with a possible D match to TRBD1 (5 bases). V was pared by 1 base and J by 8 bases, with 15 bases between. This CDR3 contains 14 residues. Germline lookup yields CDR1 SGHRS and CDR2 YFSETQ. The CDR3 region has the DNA TGCGCCAGCAGCTTGACCCAGGGTATAAAGGGCTACACCTTC. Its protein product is CASSLTQGIKGYTF.

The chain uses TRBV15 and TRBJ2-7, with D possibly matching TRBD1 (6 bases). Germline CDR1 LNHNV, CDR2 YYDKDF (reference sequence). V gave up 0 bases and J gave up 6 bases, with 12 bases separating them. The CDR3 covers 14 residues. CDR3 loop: CATSREGAVPEQYF. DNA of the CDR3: TGTGCCACCAGCAGAGAGGGGGCAGTGCCCGAGCAGTACTTC.

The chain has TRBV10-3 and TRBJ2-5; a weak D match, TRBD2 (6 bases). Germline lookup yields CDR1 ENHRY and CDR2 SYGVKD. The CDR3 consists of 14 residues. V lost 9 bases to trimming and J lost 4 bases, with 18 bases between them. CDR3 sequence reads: CAIRREVDRETQYF. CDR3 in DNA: TGTGCCATAAGAAGGGAGGTGGATCGAGAGACCCAGTACTTC.

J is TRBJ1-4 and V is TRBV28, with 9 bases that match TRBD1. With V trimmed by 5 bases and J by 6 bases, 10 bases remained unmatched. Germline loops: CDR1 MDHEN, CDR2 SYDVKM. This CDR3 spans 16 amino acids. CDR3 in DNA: TGTGCCAGCAGTCCAAGGGGACAGGGATTTGATGAAAAACTGTTTTTT. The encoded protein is CASSPRGQGFDEKLFF.

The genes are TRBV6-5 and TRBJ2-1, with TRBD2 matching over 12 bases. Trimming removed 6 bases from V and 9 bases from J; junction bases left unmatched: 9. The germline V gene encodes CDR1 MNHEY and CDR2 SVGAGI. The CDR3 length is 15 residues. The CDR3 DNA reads TGTGCCAGCAGACTCGAGGAACTAGCGGGAGGTGAGCAGTTCTTC. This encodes CASRLEELAGGEQFF.

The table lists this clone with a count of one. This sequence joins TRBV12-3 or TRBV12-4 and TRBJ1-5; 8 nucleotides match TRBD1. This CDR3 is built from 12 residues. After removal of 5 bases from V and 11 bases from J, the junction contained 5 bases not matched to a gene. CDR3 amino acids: CASSAGQGAQHF. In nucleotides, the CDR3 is TGTGCCAGCAGTGCCGGACAGGGTGCCCAGCATTTT.

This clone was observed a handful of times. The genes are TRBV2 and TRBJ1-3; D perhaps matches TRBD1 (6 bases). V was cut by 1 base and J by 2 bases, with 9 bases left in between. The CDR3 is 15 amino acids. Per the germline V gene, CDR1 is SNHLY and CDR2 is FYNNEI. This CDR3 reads CASSEGGRTGNTIYF. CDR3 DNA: TGTGCCAGCAGTGAAGGGGGGCGGACTGGAAACACCATATATTTT. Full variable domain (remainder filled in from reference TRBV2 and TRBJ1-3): EPEVTQTPSHQVTQMGQEVILRCVPISNHLYFYWYRQILGQKVEFLVSFYNNEISEKSEIFDDQFSVERPDGSNFTLKIRSTKLEDSAMYFCASSEGGRTGNTIYFGEGSWLTVV.